This T cell receptor (beta chain) originates from a study of metastatic and nonmetastatic thyroid tumors. TCRdb re-called clones from the PCR reads using MiXCR. The table includes tens of thousands of clones, around 12% detected once. Thyroid surgery had not been preceded by any treatment in any patient. This clone appeared many times. This sequence originates from a female donor with papillary thyroid cancer or a benign thyroid nodule (not recorded which). Some clones in this sample may be carry-over from other donors' samples. What was sequenced was tumor tissue.

The CDR3 nucleotides read TGTGCCAGCAGCGAAACCGGGACAGGACCCTACACCTTC. Translating it yields CASSETGTGPYTF. The chain is built from TRBV9 and TRBJ1-2, with TRBD1 identical over 8 bases. Germline assignment: CDR1 SGDLS and CDR2 YYNGEE. J lost 10 bases, V lost 3 bases, and 8 bases had no gene match. The CDR3 runs to 13 residues. Full variable domain (missing parts from reference TRBV9 and TRBJ1-2): DSGVTQTPKHLITATGQRVTLRCSPRSGDLSVYWYQQSLDQGLQFLIQYYNGEERAKGNILERFSAQQFPDLHSELNLSSLELGDSALYFCASSETGTGPYTFGSGTRLTVV.